Listed below are T cell receptor beta chains from one sample, sequenced in a study of OX40 agonist ivuxolimab in advanced cancers. The data were produced by immunoSEQ multiplex PCR, yet TCRdb's version contains in-frame clones alone and is incomplete. The sample includes 40,000 to 60,000 clones, 88% of them seen just once. The sample here was CD4+ or CD8+ T cells sorted from blood, taken in a trial of the OX40 agonist ivuxolimab. The receptor source for this set is an adult with an advanced solid tumor such as melanoma, head and neck, liver or kidney cancer. The CDR3 runs from the conserved cysteine through the conserved F or W. A D gene is named only where the DNA matches it firmly. Some rows mark clone size as missing; the rest say once, few, many or name a class of expanded clone.

abundance,j_gene,d_gene,v_gene,CDR3nt,CDR3aa
.,TRBJ1-5,.,TRBV19,TGTGCCAGTAGTCCGAGCTTGGCGGGGCCCCAGCCCCAGCATTTT,CASSPSLAGPQPQHF
.,TRBJ2-2,.,TRBV18,TGTGCCAGCTCTCTAACAGGGATGGGCACCGGGGAGCTGTTTTTT,CASSLTGMGTGELFF
.,TRBJ2-7,TRBD1,TRBV18,TGTGCCAGCTCACCGGGACAGGGTTTCCACGAGCAGTACTTC,CASSPGQGFHEQYF
.,TRBJ1-5,TRBD1,TRBV7-2,TGTGCCAGCAGCTTAGAAGGGGGCCGTGGTCAGCCCCAGCATTTT,CASSLEGGRGQPQHF
.,TRBJ2-1,TRBD2,TRBV28,TGTGCCAGCAGTGGAACCGGGACTAGCGGGTCGGGTGAGCAGTTCTTC,CASSGTGTSGSGEQFF
.,TRBJ1-2,.,TRBV21-1,TGTGCCAGCACTACGGAGAAAGGCTACACCTTC,CASTTEKGYTF
.,TRBJ1-3,.,TRBV28,TGTGCCAGCAGCCAAAGTGGGGGAGCAACTGGAAACACCATATATTTT,CASSQSGGATGNTIYF
few,TRBJ1-3,.,TRBV10-2,TGCGCCAGCAGCGACCCCTTAATCGGAAACACCATATATTTT,CASSDPLIGNTIYF
.,TRBJ2-2,TRBD2,TRBV7-3,TGTGCCAGCAGCCTTGGGACTAGCGCGAACACCGGGGAGCTGTTTTTT,CASSLGTSANTGELFF
.,TRBJ2-5,.,TRBV20-1,TGCAGTGCTCCCCTGGGGGAGACCCAGTACTTC,CSAPLGETQYF
.,TRBJ2-5,.,TRBV27,TGTGCCAGCAGCCTGGGAGGGGTCGCAGGGGGGACCCAGTACTTC,CASSLGGVAGGTQYF
.,TRBJ2-1,.,TRBV28,TGTGCCAGCAGTTTAAGCCTGGGAGGATCCTACAATGAGCAGTTCTTC,CASSLSLGGSYNEQFF
.,TRBJ1-2,TRBD1,TRBV7-2,TGTGCCAGCAGCTTCGACAGGGAGGGTGGCTACACCTTC,CASSFDREGGYTF
.,TRBJ2-3,TRBD2,TRBV7-3,TGTGCCAGCAGCGAAAGAGGGTACGCGGGAGCAGATACGCAGTATTTT,CASSERGYAGADTQYF
.,TRBJ2-1,.,TRBV10-1,TGCGCCAGCAGTGATGGCGCCGGGAAACGGGGCAATGAGCAGTTCTTC,CASSDGAGKRGNEQFF
.,TRBJ1-3,.,TRBV14,TGTGCCAGCAGCCTCCTCCGTGGGTCTGGAAACACCATATATTTT,CASSLLRGSGNTIYF
.,TRBJ2-1,TRBD2,TRBV6-7,TGTGCCAGCAGACCACGGGAGGGCGGGGGTGATGAGCAGTTCTTC,CASRPREGGGDEQFF